This T cell receptor (beta chain) was captured by sequencing in a study of CD8+ T cells in alopecia areata. About this clone itself: Its matching antigen is unknown.

From germline, CDR1 is LNHDA and CDR2 SQIVND (reference sequence). The CDR3 totals 15 residues. The germline V and J ends were trimmed by 6 bases and 1 base, with 10 bases remaining between them. Whole-study results and caveats: Clarity of TCR sharing across patients fell short of that in mice, possibly HLA-related. Across lesional scalp, and particularly alopecia totalis/universalis, clonality surpassed that of normal scalp.

RNA extraction was followed by reverse transcription into cDNA, which acted as the sequencing template. The assay was immunoSEQ multiplex PCR, and TCRdb's table has in-frame clones only and misses some. This table holds 110,000 to 150,000 clones, 40% to 55% found once. This TCR derives from a human donor with alopecia areata. V usage is TRBV19 and J usage is TRBJ2-6, with a possible D match to TRBD1 (7 bases). The starting material was CD4+ T cells sorted from blood, obtained at week 0. CDR3 DNA: TGTGCCAGTAGGGCAGGGGGGTCTGGGGCCAACGTCCTGACTTTC. This codes for CASRAGGSGANVLTF.